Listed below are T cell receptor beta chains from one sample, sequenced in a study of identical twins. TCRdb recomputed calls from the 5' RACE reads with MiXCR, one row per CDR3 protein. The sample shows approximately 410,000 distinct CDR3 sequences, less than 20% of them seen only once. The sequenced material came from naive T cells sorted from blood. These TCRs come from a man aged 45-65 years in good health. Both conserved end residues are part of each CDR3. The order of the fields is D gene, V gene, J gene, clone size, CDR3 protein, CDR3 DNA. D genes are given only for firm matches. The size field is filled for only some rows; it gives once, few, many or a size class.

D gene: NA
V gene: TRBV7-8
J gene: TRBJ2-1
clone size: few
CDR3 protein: CASSLTETRYNEQFF
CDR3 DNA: TGTGCCAGCAGCTTAACTGAGACTAGGTACAATGAGCAGTTCTTC

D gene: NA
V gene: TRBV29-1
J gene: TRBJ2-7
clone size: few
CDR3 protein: CSAARANYEQYF
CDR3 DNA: TGCAGCGCAGCGCGGGCAAACTACGAGCAGTACTTC

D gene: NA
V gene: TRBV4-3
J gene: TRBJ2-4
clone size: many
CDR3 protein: CASSQEVFRGAKNIQYF
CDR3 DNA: TGCGCCAGCAGCCAAGAGGTCTTTAGGGGAGCCAAAAACATTCAGTACTTC

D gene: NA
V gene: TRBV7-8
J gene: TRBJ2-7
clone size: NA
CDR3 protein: CASSPDFGDTYEQYF
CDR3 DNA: TGTGCCAGCAGCCCGGACTTTGGTGACACCTACGAGCAGTACTTC

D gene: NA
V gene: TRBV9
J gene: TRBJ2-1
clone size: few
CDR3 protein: CASSVGRVADYNEQFF
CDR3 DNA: TGTGCCAGCAGCGTAGGCCGCGTAGCGGACTACAATGAGCAGTTCTTC

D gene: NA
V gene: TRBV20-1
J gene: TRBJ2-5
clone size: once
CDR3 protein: CSASDLRGFETQYF
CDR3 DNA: TGCAGTGCTAGCGACTTAAGGGGATTCGAGACCCAGTACTTC

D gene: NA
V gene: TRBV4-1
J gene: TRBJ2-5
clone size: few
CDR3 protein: CASSQATGERETQYF
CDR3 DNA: TGCGCCAGCAGCCAGGCGACCGGAGAAAGGGAGACCCAGTACTTC

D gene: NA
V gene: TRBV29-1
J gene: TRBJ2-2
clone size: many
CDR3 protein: CSASVGWNTGELFF
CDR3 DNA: TGCAGTGCTTCTGTGGGATGGAACACCGGGGAGCTGTTTTTT

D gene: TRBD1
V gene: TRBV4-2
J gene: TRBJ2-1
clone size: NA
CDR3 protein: CASSQDHPVGTADLSNEQFF
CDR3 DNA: TGTGCCAGCAGCCAAGATCACCCCGTGGGGACAGCGGACCTATCCAATGAGCAGTTCTTC

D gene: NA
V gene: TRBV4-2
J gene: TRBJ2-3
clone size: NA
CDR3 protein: CASSQDWRGGTDTQYF
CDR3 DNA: TGTGCCAGCAGCCAAGATTGGCGGGGAGGCACAGATACGCAGTATTTT

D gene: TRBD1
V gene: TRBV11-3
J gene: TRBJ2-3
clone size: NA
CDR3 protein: CASSPGQGLADTQYF
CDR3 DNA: TGTGCCAGCAGCCCGGGACAGGGGTTAGCAGATACGCAGTATTTT

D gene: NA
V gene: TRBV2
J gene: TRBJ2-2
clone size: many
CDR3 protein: CASKRGPNTGELFF
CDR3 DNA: TGTGCCAGCAAGAGGGGACCGAACACCGGGGAGCTGTTTTTT

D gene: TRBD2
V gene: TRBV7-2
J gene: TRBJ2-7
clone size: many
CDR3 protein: CASSLVYLADYEQYF
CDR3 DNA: TGTGCCAGCAGCTTAGTATACCTAGCGGACTACGAGCAGTACTTC

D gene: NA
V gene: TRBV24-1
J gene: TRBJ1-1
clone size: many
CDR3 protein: CATSDAGSSGTEAFF
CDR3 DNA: TGTGCCACCAGTGACGCAGGGAGTTCGGGCACTGAAGCTTTCTTT

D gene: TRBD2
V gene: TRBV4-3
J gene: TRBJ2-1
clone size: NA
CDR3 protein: CASSVAGGWQFF
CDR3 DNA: TGCGCCAGCAGCGTGGCGGGGGGTTGGCAGTTCTTC

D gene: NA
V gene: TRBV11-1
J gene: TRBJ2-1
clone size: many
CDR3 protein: CASSPTETGSPSYNEQFF
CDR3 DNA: TGTGCCAGCAGTCCCACCGAGACCGGGTCGCCTTCCTACAATGAGCAGTTCTTC

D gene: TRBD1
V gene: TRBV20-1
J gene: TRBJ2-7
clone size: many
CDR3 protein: CSARHPGGDREYF
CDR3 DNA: TGCAGTGCTAGACACCCAGGCGGGGACAGGGAGTACTTC

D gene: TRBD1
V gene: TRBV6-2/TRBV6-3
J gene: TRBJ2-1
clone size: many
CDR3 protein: CASRPGTGAYNEQFF
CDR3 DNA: TGTGCCAGCAGACCCGGGACAGGGGCCTACAATGAGCAGTTCTTC

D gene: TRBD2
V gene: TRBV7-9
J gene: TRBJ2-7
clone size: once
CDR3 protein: CASSSTSGMGEQYF
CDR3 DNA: TGTGCCAGCAGCTCGACTAGCGGGATGGGGGAGCAGTACTTC

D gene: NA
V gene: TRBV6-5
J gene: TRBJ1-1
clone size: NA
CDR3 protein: CASSSPTMNTEAFF
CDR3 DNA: TGTGCCAGCAGTTCCCCGACGATGAACACTGAAGCTTTCTTT